This T cell receptor (beta chain) emerged from a study of blood T cell repertoires in COVID-19 (dated by TCRdb to about 2020). Context from the whole study: Samples covering the acute and convalescent phases of COVID-19 were provided by collaborators in the United States, Italy and Spain. The prospective study material was composed of cDNA or gDNA derived from T cells, B-cell-depleted T cells, or PBMCs. Deeply sampled blood TCRbeta repertoires from subjects exposed to, actively infected with, or recovered from COVID-19 were included in the dataset. The repertoires were made available in a free public database intended to serve as a resource for research on the immune response to SARS-CoV-2. The samples were drawn from two sources: the first 160 participants of the ongoing ImmuneRACE study, and 1,000 to 1,500 subjects contributed by 6 global collaborators. Sample metadata almost always included a de-identified subject ID, COVID-19 status, age in years and sex. Where available, HLA class I and class II types were obtained from metadata supplied by the sample provider rather than from assay-based typing.

The junction carries 8 bases between V and J, which are trimmed by 2 bases and 0 bases respectively. Reading the germline V gene gives CDR1 MNHEY and CDR2 SVGAGI. Measured from the cysteine to the phenylalanine, the CDR3 is 14 residues long. Solely the CDR3 DNA is kept, with 42 bases framed from the first base. Details on this clone: Its antigen is still unknown. Base qualities are not at hand, and no much larger clone is one base apart.

TCRbeta CDR3 regions were amplified from genomic DNA by means of the immunoSEQ Assay, a bias-controlled multiplex PCR. As for the original processing: Within the assay, amplification of reference gene primers was used to estimate how many nucleated cells each sample contained. To quantify the absolute abundance of each unique TCRbeta CDR3 rearrangement, sequence reads were collapsed and filtered. For each sample, productive Simpson clonality was calculated as the square root of Simpson's diversity index over productive rearrangements. TCRdb holds this immuneACCESS table with in-frame rearrangements only. Some clones are missing; in checked studies, unresolved V genes explain under half, and the rest has no known cause. V and J calls and clone size are those listed in that table; D and trimming were worked out from the DNA. Present in this sample are some 65,000 clones, about 85% of which were seen just once. Of the sample, just under 3% falls within the top ten clones.

Whole blood was collected in K2EDTA tubes by collaborating institutions according to the institutions' own protocols. For TCRbeta analysis, collaborators shipped samples in one of three forms: frozen whole blood, isolated PBMCs, or DNA extracted from either of those sample types. What the research found in general, with its limitations: How much clinical and demographic metadata was included differed by source and by participant, and the metadata was provided uncurated.

Sequencing input: peripheral blood. The chain is assembled from TRBV6-5 and TRBJ2-7; the D gene assignment is ambiguous. This clonotype was sampled from a man older than 75 with acute or convalescent COVID-19. The CDR3 corresponds to CASSYDRLSYEQYF. In nucleotides, the sequence is TGTGCCAGCAGTTACGACCGACTCTCCTACGAGCAGTACTTC.